This T cell receptor beta chain was sequenced in a study of blood T cell repertoires in COVID-19. Study at large: Samples came from the United States, Italy and Spain, spanning acute and convalescent COVID-19. T cells, B-cell-depleted T cells, or PBMCs supplied cDNA or gDNA.

Assay used: immunoSEQ multiplex PCR; TCRdb lists only in-frame clones, some missing. The top ten hold about 2% of the sample, which has approximately 200,000 clones, about nine tenths seen once. Germline CDR1 and CDR2: SGDLS and YYNGEE. The CDR3 has 16 residues. Trimming took 6 bases from V and 8 from J, leaving 21 bases between them. This sequence originates from a woman in her 50s with acute or convalescent COVID-19. Sequenced: peripheral blood. This rearrangement joins TRBV9 to TRBJ1-6; weak D call: TRBD1 (6 bases). This CDR3 is CASTLTGSVLDSPLHF. The CDR3 nucleotides read TGTGCCAGCACCCTCACAGGGAGCGTTCTGGATTCACCCCTCCACTTT.